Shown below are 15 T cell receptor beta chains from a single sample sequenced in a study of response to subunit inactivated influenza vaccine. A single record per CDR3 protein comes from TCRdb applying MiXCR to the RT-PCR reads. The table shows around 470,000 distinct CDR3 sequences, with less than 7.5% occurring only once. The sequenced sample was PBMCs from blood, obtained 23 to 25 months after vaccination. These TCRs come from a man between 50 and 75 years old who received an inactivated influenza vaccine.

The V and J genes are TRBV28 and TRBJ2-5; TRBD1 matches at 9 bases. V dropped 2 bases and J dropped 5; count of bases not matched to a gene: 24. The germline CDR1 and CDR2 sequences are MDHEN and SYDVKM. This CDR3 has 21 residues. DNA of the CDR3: TGTGCCAGCAGTTTAGAGGCCCTGGGACAGGGAAGTTATAGGTTTGTGGAGACCCAGTACTTC. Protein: CASSLEALGQGSYRFVETQYF.

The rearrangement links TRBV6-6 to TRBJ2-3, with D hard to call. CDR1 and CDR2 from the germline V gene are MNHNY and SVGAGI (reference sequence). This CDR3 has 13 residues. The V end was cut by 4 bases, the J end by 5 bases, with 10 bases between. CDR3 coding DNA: TGTGCCAGCAGTTCCGGAGCTATAGATACGCAGTATTTT. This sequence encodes CASSSGAIDTQYF.

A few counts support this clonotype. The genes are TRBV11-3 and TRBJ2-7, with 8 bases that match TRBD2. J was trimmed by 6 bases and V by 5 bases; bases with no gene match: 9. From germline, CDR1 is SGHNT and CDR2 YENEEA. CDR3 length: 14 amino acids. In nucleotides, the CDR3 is TGTGCCAGCAGCATGAGCGGGAGAGGCTCCGAGCAGTACTTC. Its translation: CASSMSGRGSEQYF.

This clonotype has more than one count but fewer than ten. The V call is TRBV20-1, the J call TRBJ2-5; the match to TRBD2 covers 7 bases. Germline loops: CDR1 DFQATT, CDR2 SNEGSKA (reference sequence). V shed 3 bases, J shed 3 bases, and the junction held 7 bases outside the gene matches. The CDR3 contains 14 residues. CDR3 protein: CSARAPGLKETQYF. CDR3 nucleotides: TGCAGTGCTAGGGCTCCGGGACTAAAAGAGACCCAGTACTTC.

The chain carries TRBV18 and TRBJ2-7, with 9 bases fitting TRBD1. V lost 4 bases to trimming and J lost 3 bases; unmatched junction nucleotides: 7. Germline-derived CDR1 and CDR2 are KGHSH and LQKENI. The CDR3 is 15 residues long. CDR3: CASSLDRGGFYEQYF. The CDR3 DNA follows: TGTGCCAGCTCACTGGACAGGGGCGGGTTCTACGAGCAGTACTTC. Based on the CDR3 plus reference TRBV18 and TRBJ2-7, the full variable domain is NAGVMQNPRHLVRRRGQEARLRCSPMKGHSHVYWYRQLPEEGLKFMVYLQKENIIDESGMPKERFSAEFPKEGPSILRIQQVVRGDSAAYFCASSLDRGGFYEQYFGPGTRLTVT.

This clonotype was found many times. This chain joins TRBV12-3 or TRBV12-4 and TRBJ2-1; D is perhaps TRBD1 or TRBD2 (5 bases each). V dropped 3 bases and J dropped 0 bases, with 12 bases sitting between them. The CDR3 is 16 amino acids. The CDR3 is CASSFSGTHSYNEQFF. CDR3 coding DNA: TGTGCCAGCAGTTTCTCCGGGACCCACTCCTACAATGAGCAGTTCTTC.

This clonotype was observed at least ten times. The CDR3 loop reads CASSEFHGNTEAFF. CDR3 coding DNA: TGTGCCAGCAGTGAATTTCATGGGAACACTGAAGCTTTCTTT. The rearrangement joins TRBV6-1 to TRBJ1-1; D ambiguous. Germline V lookup: CDR1 MNHNS, CDR2 SASEGT. The CDR3 spans 14 residues. Trimming stripped 2 bases from V and 1 base from J, with 8 bases between.

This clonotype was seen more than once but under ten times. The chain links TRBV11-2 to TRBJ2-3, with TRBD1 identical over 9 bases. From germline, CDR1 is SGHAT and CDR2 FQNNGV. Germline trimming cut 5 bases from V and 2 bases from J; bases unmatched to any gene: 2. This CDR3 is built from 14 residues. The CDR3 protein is CASSTGGNTDTQYF. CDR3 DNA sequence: TGTGCCAGCAGCACAGGGGGCAACACAGATACGCAGTATTTT.

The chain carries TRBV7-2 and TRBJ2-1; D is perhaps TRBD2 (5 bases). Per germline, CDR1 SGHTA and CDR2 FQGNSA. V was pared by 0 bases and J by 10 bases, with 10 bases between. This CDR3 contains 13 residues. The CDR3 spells CASSLASSREQFF. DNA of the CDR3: TGTGCCAGCAGCTTAGCATCTAGCCGGGAGCAGTTCTTC. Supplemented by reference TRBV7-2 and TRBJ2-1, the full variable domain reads GAGVSQSPSNKVTEKGKDVELRCDPISGHTALYWYRQSLGQGLEFLIYFQGNSAPDKSGLPSDRFSAERTGGSVSTLTIQRTQQEDSAVYLCASSLASSREQFFGPGTRLTVL.

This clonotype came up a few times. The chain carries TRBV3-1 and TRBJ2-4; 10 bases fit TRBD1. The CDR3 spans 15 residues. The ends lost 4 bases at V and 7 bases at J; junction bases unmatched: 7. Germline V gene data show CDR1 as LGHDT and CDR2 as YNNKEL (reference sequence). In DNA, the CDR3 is TGTGCCAGCAGCCTTTGGGACAGGGGTGTGAACATTCAGTACTTC. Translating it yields CASSLWDRGVNIQYF.

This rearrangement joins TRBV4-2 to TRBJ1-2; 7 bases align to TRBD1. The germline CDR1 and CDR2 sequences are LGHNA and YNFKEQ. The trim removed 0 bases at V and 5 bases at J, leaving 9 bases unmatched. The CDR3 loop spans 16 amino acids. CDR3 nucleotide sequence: TGTGCCAGCAGCCAAGAGGGGAGAGGGGGCACGTATGGCTACACCTTC. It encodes CASSQEGRGGTYGYTF.

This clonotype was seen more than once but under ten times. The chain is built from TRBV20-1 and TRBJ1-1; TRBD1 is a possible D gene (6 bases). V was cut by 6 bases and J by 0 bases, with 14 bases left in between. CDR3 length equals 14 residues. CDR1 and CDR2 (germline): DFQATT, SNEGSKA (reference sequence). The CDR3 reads CSAPDSNMNTEAFF. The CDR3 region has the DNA TGCAGTGCCCCGGACAGCAACATGAACACTGAAGCTTTCTTT.

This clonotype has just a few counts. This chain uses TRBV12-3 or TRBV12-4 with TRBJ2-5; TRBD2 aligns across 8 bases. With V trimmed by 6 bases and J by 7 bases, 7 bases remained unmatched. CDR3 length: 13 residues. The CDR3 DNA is TGTGCCAGCAGGGGGACTAGAAGTGGGACCCAGTACTTC. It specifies CASRGTRSGTQYF.

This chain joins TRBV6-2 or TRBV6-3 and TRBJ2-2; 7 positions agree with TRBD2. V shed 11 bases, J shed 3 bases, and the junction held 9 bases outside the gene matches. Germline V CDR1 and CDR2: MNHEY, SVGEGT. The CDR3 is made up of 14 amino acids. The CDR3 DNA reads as TGTGCCGGGAGCGGGATATCGCACACCGGGGAGCTGTTTTTT. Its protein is CAGSGISHTGELFF.

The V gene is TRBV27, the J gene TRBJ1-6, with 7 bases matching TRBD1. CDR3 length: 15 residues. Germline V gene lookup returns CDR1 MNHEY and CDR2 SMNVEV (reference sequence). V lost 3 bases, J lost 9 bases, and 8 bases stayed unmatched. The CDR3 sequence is CASSFRQGGGSPLHF. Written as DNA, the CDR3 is TGTGCCAGCAGTTTTAGACAAGGGGGCGGTTCACCCCTCCACTTT.